This TCR beta chain came from a study of blood T cell repertoires in COVID-19 (dated by TCRdb to 2020 to 2022). Context from the whole study: Samples from collaborators originated in the United States, Italy and Spain and spanned both the acute and convalescent phases of COVID-19. The material from the prospective study consisted of cDNA or gDNA derived from T cells, B-cell-depleted T cells, or PBMCs. Deeply sampled blood TCRbeta repertoires from subjects exposed to, actively infected with, or recovered from COVID-19 were included in the dataset. The repertoires were released in a freely available public database meant as a resource for research on the immune response to SARS-CoV-2. The samples were drawn from two sources: the first 160 participants of the ongoing ImmuneRACE study, and 1,000 to 1,500 subjects contributed by 6 global collaborators. The sample metadata nearly always contained a de-identified subject ID, COVID-19 status, age in years and sex. Where available, HLA class I and class II types were obtained from metadata supplied by the sample provider rather than from assay-based typing. Here is what the overall study found, with its caveats: How much clinical and demographic metadata was included differed by source and by participant, and the metadata was provided uncurated.

TCRbeta CDR3 regions were amplified from genomic DNA using the immunoSEQ Assay, a bias-controlled multiplex PCR. Processing in the source paper ran as follows. Within the assay, amplification of reference gene primers was used to estimate how many nucleated cells each sample contained. Sequence reads were collapsed and filtered to measure the absolute abundance of every unique TCRbeta CDR3 rearrangement. Productive Simpson clonality was computed per sample as the square root of Simpson's diversity index over productive rearrangements. Held by TCRdb, this immuneACCESS table contains in-frame sequences only and omits some clones. Under half of the omission traces to an unresolved V gene where checked; the cause of the rest is unknown. That table is the source of V, J and clone size, and D and trimming were worked out from the DNA. In this sample the table shows over 20,000 clones, around 90% of which occur a single time. The biggest ten clones account for 2.5% to 3.5% of the sample.

Remarks on this clone: No antigen is known for it. There are no base qualities to consult, and no much larger clone falls within one base.

Spanning cysteine to phenylalanine, the CDR3 consists of 14 amino acids. The DNA shown is the 42-base CDR3, in frame from base 1. CDR1 MDHEN and CDR2 SYDVKM are derived from the germline V gene. V drops 7 bases and J drops 4 bases, leaving 16 bases in between. Each collaborating institution followed its own protocols to collect whole blood in K2EDTA tubes. For TCRbeta analysis, collaborators shipped samples as frozen whole blood, isolated PBMCs, or DNA extracted from either of those sample types. This clonotype was sampled from a woman in her 70s with active COVID-19. Specimen: peripheral blood. The chain was built from TRBV28 and TRBJ2-5, with a weak D call of TRBD2 (6 bases match). The CDR3 in this case is CASISGGIGETQYF. The bases are TGTGCCAGCATCAGTGGCGGGATTGGAGAGACCCAGTACTTC.